The 32 T cell receptor beta chains given below trace back to one sample, sequenced in a study of cytotoxic CD8 clonotypes in ibrutinib-treated CLL. Clones were read by immunoSEQ multiplex PCR, and TCRdb kept only the in-frame ones, dropping some. The sample records some 300,000 clones, roughly 80% being singletons. The sample was PBMCs, taken before ibrutinib treatment. These receptors were taken from a human donor with chronic lymphocytic leukemia.

The gene calls are TRBV10-3 and TRBJ1-1; D might be TRBD1 (5 bases). There are 14 residues in the CDR3. Trimming pared 5 bases from V and 1 base from J, leaving 11 bases between. In germline, CDR1 is ENHRY, CDR2 SYGVKD. CDR3 sequence: CAISRRGANTEAFF. The CDR3 DNA is TGTGCCATCAGTCGAAGGGGCGCGAACACTGAAGCTTTCTTT.

The gene calls are TRBV10-2 and TRBJ2-7, with 12 bases fitting TRBD2. Germline V lookup: CDR1 WSHSY, CDR2 SAAADI. Trimming removed 9 bases from V and 4 bases from J; junction bases left unmatched: 13. The length of the CDR3 is 16 residues. Here the CDR3 DNA reads TGCGCCAGTGTGACTAGCGGGAGTTCTGTTTGGTACGAGCAGTACTTC. Encoded protein: CASVTSGSSVWYEQYF.

The rearrangement links TRBV7-9 to TRBJ2-3, with 7 positions matching TRBD2. Germline V lookup: CDR1 SEHNR, CDR2 FQNEAQ (reference sequence). The CDR3 is made up of 16 amino acids. Germline trimming cut 5 bases from V and 2 bases from J; bases unmatched to any gene: 10. CDR3 sequence (DNA): TGTGCCAGCAGCCTTTCTAGCGGAATATCCACAGATACGCAGTATTTT. Translated: CASSLSSGISTDTQYF.

This chain uses TRBV5-4 with TRBJ2-1; 10 nucleotides agree with TRBD2. Germline values: CDR1 SGHNT, CDR2 YYREEE (reference sequence). Trimming removed 0 bases from V and 7 bases from J; junction bases left unmatched: 10. This CDR3 has 17 residues. CDR3 region: CASSLAMASGSGNEQFF. The CDR3 nucleotides read TGTGCCAGCAGCTTGGCCATGGCTAGCGGGAGTGGGAATGAGCAGTTCTTC.

The genes are TRBV6-5 and TRBJ1-2; no clear D gene. CDR1 MNHEY and CDR2 SVGAGI come from the germline V gene. This CDR3 contains 12 residues. V lost 2 bases to trimming and J lost 7 bases, with 8 bases between them. The CDR3 region has the DNA TGTGCCAGCAGTTACAGGGAGTTTGGCTACACCTTC. Residues: CASSYREFGYTF.

The chain joins TRBV5-6 to TRBJ1-5; D unclear. The CDR3 runs 14 residues. CDR1 is SGHDT, CDR2 YYEEEE, per germline. With 3 bases removed from V and 7 bases from J, the gap between germline ends came to 14 bases. As DNA, the CDR3 is TGTGCCAGCAGCTCGCTTAAACTCCGGCAGCCCCAGCATTTT. It is translated as CASSSLKLRQPQHF.

V usage is TRBV12-5 and J usage is TRBJ1-5, with a weak D call TRBD1 (5 bases). Trimming stripped 5 bases from V and 4 bases from J, with 12 bases between. CDR3 length equals 14 residues. Germline V CDR1 and CDR2: LGHNT, FRNRAP. CDR3 sequence: CASGTGTVNQPQHF. The CDR3 DNA is TGTGCTAGTGGTACCGGGACGGTAAATCAGCCCCAGCATTTT. The whole variable domain, remainder taken from reference TRBV12-5 and TRBJ1-5, is DARVTQTPRHKVTEMGQEVTMRCQPILGHNTVFWYRQTMMQGLELLAYFRNRAPLDDSGMPKDRFSAEMPDATLATLKIQPSEPRDSAVYFCASGTGTVNQPQHFGDGTRLSIL.

The rearrangement uses TRBV5-1 and TRBJ2-3; D ambiguous. Germline values: CDR1 SGHRS, CDR2 YFSETQ. The V end was cut by 0 bases, the J end by 3 bases, with 11 bases between. This CDR3 contains 15 residues. The CDR3 protein is CASSLVVTYTDTQYF. The CDR3 DNA reads as TGCGCCAGCAGCTTGGTTGTGACCTATACAGATACGCAGTATTTT.

The table lists this clone with a count of one. The rearrangement uses TRBV11-1 and TRBJ2-5, with 7 bases aligning to TRBD1. This CDR3 is built from 16 residues. V was pared by 2 bases and J by 4 bases, with 10 bases of the junction left unmatched. CDR1 is SGHAT and CDR2 is FQDESV in the germline V gene (reference sequence). In DNA form, the CDR3 reads TGTGCCAGCAGCTTACTTCCTGGACAGGCCGGAGAGACCCAGTACTTC. Translation: CASSLLPGQAGETQYF.

This chain uses TRBV13 with TRBJ2-3; D is undetermined. The ends were cut back, 5 bases at V and 6 bases at J, with 39 bases in the middle. This CDR3 spans 22 amino acids. CDR1 is PRHDT, CDR2 FYEKMQ, per germline (reference sequence). The CDR3 bases are TGTGCCAGCAGCACAATTGCCGCCCGACCCAACGAAATAAGTAGCAGATTTGATACGCAGTATTTT. It is translated as CASSTIAARPNEISSRFDTQYF. The variable domain in full, with the rest retrieved from reference TRBV13 and TRBJ2-3, is AAGVIQSPRHLIKEKRETATLKCYPIPRHDTVYWYQQGPGQDPQFLISFYEKMQSDKGSIPDRFSAQQFSDYHSELNMSSLELGDSALYFCASSTIAARPNEISSRFDTQYFGPGTRLTVL.

The CDR3 nucleotides are TGTGCCACCGCTACACCGGGACTAGCCAAAAACATTCAGTACTTC. It encodes CATATPGLAKNIQYF. The chain is built from TRBV15 and TRBJ2-4, with D possibly TRBD2 on 6 matching bases. Trimming left V 8 bases short and J 0 bases short, with 14 bases between. CDR1 is LNHNV and CDR2 is YYDKDF in the germline V gene (reference sequence). This CDR3 is 15 amino acids long.

This CDR3 reads CAISPGTGNSYEQYF. The DNA for the CDR3 is TGTGCCATCAGTCCCGGGACAGGCAACTCCTACGAGCAGTACTTC. The V and J genes are TRBV10-3 and TRBJ2-7; 8 nucleotides align to TRBD1. Germline trimming cut 5 bases from V and 0 bases from J; bases unmatched to any gene: 6. The CDR3 sequence is 15 residues long. Germline assignment: CDR1 ENHRY and CDR2 SYGVKD.

The chain links TRBV7-2 to TRBJ1-1; weak D call: TRBD1 (5 bases). V dropped 7 bases and J dropped 4 bases, with 16 bases sitting between them. The CDR3 has 14 residues. Germline lookup yields CDR1 SGHTA and CDR2 FQGNSA. The CDR3 nucleotides are TGTGCCAGCAACCCAGGGTCAAGGGCCACTGAAGCTTTCTTT. This sequence encodes CASNPGSRATEAFF.

The chain couples TRBV7-9 to TRBJ2-7; D is ambiguous. From germline, CDR1 is SEHNR and CDR2 FQNEAQ (reference sequence). This CDR3 comprises 13 residues. The V end lost 1 base, the J end lost 2 bases, and 6 bases lay between the germline ends. The CDR3 reads CASSLDRTYEQYF. DNA of the CDR3: TGTGCCAGCAGCTTAGACAGAACCTACGAGCAGTACTTC.

This clone was counted only a few times. The genes are TRBV7-2 and TRBJ1-5, with D possibly being TRBD1 (6 bases). Looked up from germline, CDR1 is SGHTA and CDR2 is FQGNSA. The CDR3 has 13 amino acids. V lost 5 bases, J lost 6 bases, and 11 bases lay in between. The CDR3 coding sequence is TGTGCCAGCAGCCTAGTACAGGGTCAGCCCCAGCATTTT. Protein: CASSLVQGQPQHF.

V is TRBV7-9 and J is TRBJ2-7; D call uncertain. Germline V CDR1 and CDR2: SEHNR, FQNEAQ (reference sequence). V was trimmed by 2 bases and J by 0 bases, leaving 11 bases between them. CDR3 length: 15 residues. Here the CDR3 reads CASSLLSGPSYEQYF. The CDR3 nucleotides are TGTGCCAGCAGCTTACTTTCAGGTCCCTCCTACGAGCAGTACTTC.

This clone showed up just a few times. J is TRBJ1-2 and V is TRBV14, with 7 bases identical to TRBD1. Germline CDR1 and CDR2: SGHDN and FVKESK. J lost 7 bases, V lost 4 bases, and 9 bases had no gene match. This CDR3 is built from 14 residues. The CDR3 nucleotides are TGTGCCAGCAGCCCGCGTCGGACAGGTGGTGGCTACACCTTC. Translating gives CASSPRRTGGGYTF.

The rearrangement uses TRBV7-6 and TRBJ1-1; 10 positions match TRBD1. CDR1 SGHVS and CDR2 FNYEAQ come from the germline V gene. The V and J ends lost 1 base and 3 bases, in that order; junction bases with no gene match: 2. This CDR3 has 15 residues. The CDR3 sequence is CASSLEGQGDTEAFF. CDR3 coding DNA: TGTGCCAGCAGCTTAGAAGGACAGGGGGACACTGAAGCTTTCTTT. The variable domain in full, completed from reference TRBV7-6 and TRBJ1-1, reads GAGVSQSPRYKVTKRGQDVALRCDPISGHVSLYWYRQALGQGPEFLTYFNYEAQQDKSGLPNDRFSAERPEGSISTLTIQRTEQRDSAMYRCASSLEGQGDTEAFFGQGTRLTVV.

This clone showed up just once. Its ends do not fully match the called genes, so a read error is possible. V is TRBV7-7 and J is TRBJ2-2; no firm D call. Per the germline V gene, CDR1 is SSHAT and CDR2 is FNYEAQ (reference sequence). There are 15 residues in the CDR3. The CDR3 nucleotides are TGTGCTAGCAGCCTAACTGATACGAACACCGGGGAGCTGTTTTTT. Amino acid sequence: CASSLTDTNTGELFF.

The V call is TRBV4-1, the J call TRBJ2-1, with a possible D match to TRBD1 (5 bases). The CDR3 sequence is 16 residues long. The germline V gene encodes CDR1 MGHRA and CDR2 YSYEKL. V was clipped by 3 bases and J by 0 bases, with 12 bases between them. CDR3 in amino acids: CASSQEQAPSYNEQFF. The DNA for the CDR3 is TGCGCCAGCAGCCAGGAACAGGCTCCCTCCTACAATGAGCAGTTCTTC.

V gene TRBV19 combines with J gene TRBJ2-7; maybe TRBD2 (5 bases). The germline V and J ends were trimmed by 3 bases and 2 bases, with 14 bases remaining between them. CDR3 size: 15 residues. The germline CDR1 and CDR2 sequences are LNHDA and SQIVND (reference sequence). The CDR3 nucleotides are TGTGCCAGTAGTATTTTGGCTAGCCTCGCCTACGAGCAGTACTTC. Translating gives CASSILASLAYEQYF.

The chain is built from TRBV19 and TRBJ1-1, with D unresolved. CDR3 length equals 16 residues. Germline V CDR1 and CDR2: LNHDA, SQIVND (reference sequence). The V end lost 3 bases, the J end lost 0 bases, and 14 bases lay between the germline ends. Here the CDR3 DNA reads TGTGCCAGTAGTATGGGTTGGCAGCTATTGAACACTGAAGCTTTCTTT. Translation gives CASSMGWQLLNTEAFF.

The chain uses TRBV10-1 and TRBJ2-7, with a possible D match to TRBD2 (6 bases). CDR1 and CDR2 (germline): WNHNN, SYGVQD (reference sequence). The CDR3 spans 16 residues. V shed 0 bases and J shed 6 bases, with 18 bases lying between them. The CDR3 loop is CASSESTGERWFEQYF. DNA for the CDR3: TGCGCCAGCAGTGAGTCGACGGGGGAGCGGTGGTTCGAGCAGTACTTC.

The chain is built from TRBV11-3 and TRBJ2-2, with 10 nucleotides matching TRBD2. V lost 0 bases and J lost 7; bases outside the gene matches: 8. Germline CDR1 is SGHNT and CDR2 is YENEEA. The CDR3 contains 17 residues. The chain's CDR3 is CASSLDSGRALNGELFF. DNA for the CDR3: TGTGCCAGCAGCTTAGACAGCGGGAGGGCCTTAAACGGGGAGCTGTTTTTT.

This clone has a handful of counts. The J gene is TRBJ1-2, the V gene TRBV4-1; D remains unclear. The CDR3 has 12 amino acids. Trimming pared 1 base from V and 3 bases from J, leaving 3 bases between. CDR1 is MGHRA and CDR2 is YSYEKL in the germline V gene. The CDR3 loop reads CASSQADYGYTF. Here the CDR3 DNA reads TGCGCCAGCAGCCAAGCAGACTATGGCTACACCTTC.

This clone was seen once. The CDR3 loop reads CASSFFQELYGYTF. CDR3 bases: TGTGCCAGCAGTTTTTTCCAGGAGTTATATGGCTACACCTTC. This chain joins TRBV28 and TRBJ1-2; D remains unclear. The ends were cut back, 3 bases at V and 5 bases at J, with 13 bases in the middle. The CDR3 runs 14 residues. The germline CDR1 and CDR2 sequences are MDHEN and SYDVKM.

The chain links TRBV5-1 to TRBJ2-7; possibly TRBD1 for D (5 bases). Trimming pared 1 base from V and 5 bases from J, leaving 10 bases between. CDR3 length: 13 residues. Germline V gives CDR1 SGHRS, CDR2 YFSETQ. The CDR3 protein is CASSLFAGHEQYF. The CDR3, as DNA: TGCGCCAGCAGCTTGTTTGCAGGGCACGAGCAGTACTTC.

The chain employs TRBV7-6 and TRBJ2-1; a possible D gene is TRBD2 (6 bases). Germline CDR1 reads SGHVS; CDR2 reads FNYEAQ. Trimming pared 5 bases from V and 7 bases from J, leaving 24 bases between. The CDR3 contains 17 residues. The CDR3 bases are TGTGCCAGCAGCGAACGTATAGCGGAAGTACCTCAGAATGAGCAGTTCTTC. Translated, it gives CASSERIAEVPQNEQFF.

This chain links TRBV10-3 with TRBJ2-5, with 15 nucleotides matching TRBD2. This CDR3 spans 18 amino acids. The V gene end was trimmed by 0 bases and the J gene end by 0 bases; junction bases not matched to a gene: 2. CDR1 ENHRY and CDR2 SYGVKD come from the germline V gene. The CDR3 loop reads CAISESGTSGRHQETQYF. CDR3 bases: TGTGCCATCAGTGAGTCGGGGACTAGCGGGAGGCACCAAGAGACCCAGTACTTC.

The CDR3 protein is CASSLGRTEGGYTF. CDR3 bases: TGTGCCAGCAGCTTAGGAAGGACAGAGGGTGGCTACACCTTC. The chain uses TRBV7-2 and TRBJ1-2, with D perhaps TRBD1 (6 bases). V gave up 1 base and J gave up 7 bases, with 13 bases separating them. CDR1 is SGHTA, CDR2 FQGNSA, per germline. The CDR3 has 14 residues.

The chain has TRBV7-8 and TRBJ2-7; no firm D call. Germline V gene lookup returns CDR1 SGHVS and CDR2 FQNEAQ. The CDR3 sequence is 12 residues long. Deletions cut 1 base from V and 3 bases from J, with 4 bases between. The CDR3 sequence is CASSLGRYEQYF. CDR3 nucleotide sequence: TGTGCCAGCAGCTTAGGGCGCTACGAGCAGTACTTC.

The genes are TRBV7-8 and TRBJ2-1, with 8 bases lining up with TRBD2. The J segment lost 10 bases and the V segment lost 3 bases, leaving 11 bases of the junction unmatched. The CDR3 has 15 residues. Germline V gives CDR1 SGHVS, CDR2 FQNEAQ. The CDR3 reads CASSLIAGYFGEQFF. For the CDR3, the DNA is TGTGCCAGCAGCTTGATAGCGGGGTATTTCGGGGAGCAGTTCTTC.